The entry below describes one TCR beta chain. This entry belongs to a study of T cell responses to AZD1222 COVID-19 vaccine. Germline values: CDR1 MNHEY, CDR2 SVGAGI. V gave up 7 bases and J gave up 6 bases, with 15 bases separating them. This CDR3 region has 13 residues. The assay was immunoSEQ multiplex PCR, and TCRdb's table has in-frame clones only and misses some. Of approximately 120,000 clones listed, about 88% were seen once; the top ten hold 4% to 5.5%. The sample consisted of peripheral blood, taken on day 0 of AZD1222 vaccination. This chain uses TRBV6-5 with TRBJ1-1, with a weak D call TRBD1 (6 bases). The receptor's source is an adult in good health. The CDR3 sequence is CASMRGRFAEAFF. CDR3 in DNA: TGTGCCAGCATGAGGGGGAGGTTCGCTGAAGCTTTCTTT.